This TCR beta chain stems from a study of blood T cell repertoires in COVID-19. Study-wide background: Samples of COVID-19 (acute and convalescent) were obtained from the United States, Italy and Spain. T cells, B-cell-depleted T cells, or PBMCs provided the cDNA or gDNA that served as material.

Per the original data handling: It was from reference gene primer amplification that nucleated cell counts were estimated. Assay: immunoSEQ multiplex PCR; the TCRdb copy retains only in-frame clones and omits some. That table gives V, J and clone size, and the DNA gave D and trimming. The sample lists approximately 130,000 clones, roughly 72% occurring once. CDR3 length equals 13 residues. With 8 bases clipped from V and 6 bases from J, the junction kept 5 bases outside the gene matches. Germline CDR1 GTSNPN, CDR2 SVGIG (reference sequence). The clonotype comes from a human donor in a cohort sampled during active COVID-19. The sequenced material came from peripheral blood. The genes are TRBV30 and TRBJ1-5; 12 positions match TRBD1. CDR3 in amino acids: CAGGQGAGQPQHF. For the CDR3, the DNA is TGTGCCGGGGGACAGGGGGCCGGTCAGCCCCAGCATTTT.